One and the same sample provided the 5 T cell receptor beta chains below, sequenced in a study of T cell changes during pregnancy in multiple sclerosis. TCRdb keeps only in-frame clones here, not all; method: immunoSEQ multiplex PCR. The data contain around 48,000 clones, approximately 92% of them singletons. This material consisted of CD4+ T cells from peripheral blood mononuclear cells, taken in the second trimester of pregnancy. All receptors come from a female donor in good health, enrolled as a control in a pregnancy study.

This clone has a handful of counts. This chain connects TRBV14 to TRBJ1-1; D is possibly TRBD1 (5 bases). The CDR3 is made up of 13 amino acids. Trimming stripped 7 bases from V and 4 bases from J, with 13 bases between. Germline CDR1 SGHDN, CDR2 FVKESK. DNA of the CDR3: TGTGCCAGCAAGAACCCTGGGGCCACTGAAGCTTTCTTT. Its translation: CASKNPGATEAFF.

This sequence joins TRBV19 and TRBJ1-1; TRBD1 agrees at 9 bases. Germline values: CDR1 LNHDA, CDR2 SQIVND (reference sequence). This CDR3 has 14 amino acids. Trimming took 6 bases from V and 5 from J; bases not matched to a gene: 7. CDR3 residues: CASRWGQGGTEAFF. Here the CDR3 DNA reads TGTGCCAGTAGATGGGGACAGGGAGGTACTGAAGCTTTCTTT.

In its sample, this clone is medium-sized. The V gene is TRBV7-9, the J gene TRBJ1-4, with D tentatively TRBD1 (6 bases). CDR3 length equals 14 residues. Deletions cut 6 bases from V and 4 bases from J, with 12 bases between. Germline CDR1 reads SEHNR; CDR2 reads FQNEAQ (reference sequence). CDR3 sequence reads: CASSPGGFNEKLFF. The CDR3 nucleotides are TGTGCCAGCAGTCCTGGGGGCTTTAATGAAAAACTGTTTTTT.

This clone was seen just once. CDR3 loop: CSVDGTGGYGYTF. CDR3 nucleotide sequence: TGCAGCGTTGACGGGACAGGGGGTTATGGCTACACCTTC. This chain connects TRBV29-1 to TRBJ1-2, with 11 bases identical to TRBD1. V trimming: 3 bases; J trimming: 5 bases; junction bases outside the gene matches: 2. The CDR3 is 13 residues long. CDR1 and CDR2 (germline): SQVTM, ANQGSEA.

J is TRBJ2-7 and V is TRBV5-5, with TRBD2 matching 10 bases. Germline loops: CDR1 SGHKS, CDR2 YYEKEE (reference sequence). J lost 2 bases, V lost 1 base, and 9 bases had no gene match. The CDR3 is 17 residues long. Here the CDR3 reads CASSLLASGSVTYEQYF. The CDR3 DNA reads TGTGCCAGCAGCTTGTTGGCTAGCGGGAGTGTAACCTACGAGCAGTACTTC.